This T cell receptor (beta chain) was identified during a study of radiation and T cells in renal cell carcinoma. Overall study findings and caveats: Baseline intratumoral clonotype presence is unknown without pretreatment biopsies. From baseline, blood top tumor clonotypes peaked at 2 weeks post-radiation.

The repertoire was sequenced with immunoSEQ multiplex PCR; TCRdb's copy has only in-frame clones and lacks some. The table shows 140,000 to 150,000 clones, with approximately 86% occurring only once. Note on this clone: Its antigen is still unknown.

V was clipped by 0 bases and J by 4 bases, with 10 bases between them. The CDR3 sequence is 14 residues long. Germline lookup yields CDR1 SGHRS and CDR2 YFSETQ. Time point here: blood 4 weeks post-SBRT, at nephrectomy. The treatment is: 15 Gy SBRT to primary tumor, nephrectomy 4 weeks later. Nephrectomy followed 15 Gy stereotactic body radiation by 4 weeks. The sequence derives from a woman aged 45-60 years with renal cell carcinoma. Sequenced here: blood, sampled from a patient whose treatment included radiotherapy and nephrectomy. V gene TRBV5-1 combines with J gene TRBJ1-2; D is perhaps TRBD1 (6 bases). The CDR3 protein is CASSLEQGGYGYTF. The CDR3 nucleotides are TGCGCCAGCAGCTTGGAACAGGGAGGCTATGGCTACACCTTC.